A selection of T cell receptor beta chains follows, all from one sample in a study of control samples from healthy donors and cancer patients. The assay was immunoSEQ multiplex PCR, and TCRdb's table has in-frame clones only and misses some. The sample lists 95,000 to 100,000 clones; around 89% were seen once. Input material: blood. The receptors shown here come from a man younger than 40 in good health. CDR3s include the opening cysteine and the closing phenylalanine or tryptophan. Fields, in order: J gene, D gene, V gene, clone size, CDR3 protein, CDR3 DNA. D genes are given only for firm matches. Some rows have no size entry. The others give once, few or many, or a class for an expanded clone.

>TRBJ2-7|-|TRBV6-1|-
CASSENRDLAYF
TGTGCCAGCAGTGAAAATCGAGATTTGGCGTACTTC
>TRBJ2-7|TRBD1|TRBV7-2|once
CASSLWDRGRGEQYF
TGTGCCAGCAGCTTATGGGACAGGGGGCGCGGCGAGCAGTACTTC
>TRBJ1-3|-|TRBV10-3|few
CAIMLGPSGNTIYF
TGTGCCATCATGCTGGGACCCTCTGGAAACACCATATATTTT
>TRBJ2-7|TRBD1|TRBV5-1|-
CASSLGDRGTRAWGGHEQYF
TGCGCCAGCAGCCTGGGGGACAGGGGGACTCGGGCGTGGGGAGGTCACGAGCAGTACTTC
>TRBJ1-2|-|TRBV11-2|-
CASSFLQGNYGYTF
TGTGCCAGCAGCTTTCTCCAGGGGAACTATGGCTACACCTTC
>TRBJ1-1|-|TRBV6-5|-
CASSPHGQAGTEAFF
TGTGCCAGCAGTCCTCACGGACAAGCGGGGACTGAAGCTTTCTTT
>TRBJ1-5|TRBD1|TRBV19|-
CASSIVSGTGGNQPQHF
TGTGCCAGTAGTATCGTTTCCGGGACAGGGGGCAATCAGCCCCAGCATTTT
>TRBJ1-2|TRBD1|TRBV7-9|-
CASSLEAGQVINYGYTF
TGTGCCAGCAGCTTAGAGGCGGGACAGGTGATTAACTATGGCTACACCTTC
>TRBJ2-6|-|TRBV5-1|once
CASSRALSEGANVLTF
TGCGCCAGCAGCCGGGCCCTATCTGAGGGGGCCAACGTCCTGACTTTC
>TRBJ2-7|TRBD2|TRBV7-8|-
CASSSGLAGPYEQYF
TGTGCCAGCAGCTCGGGACTAGCGGGTCCCTACGAGCAGTACTTC
>TRBJ2-5|-|TRBV11-2|-
CASSLAGGRYGETQYF
TGTGCCAGCAGCTTAGCCGGGGGCAGGTACGGCGAGACCCAGTACTTC
>TRBJ1-6|-|TRBV2|few
CASRSQNSPLHF
TGTGCCAGCAGATCACAGAATTCACCCCTCCACTTT
>TRBJ2-2|TRBD2|TRBV7-6|-
CASSGGGGELFF
TGTGCCAGCAGCGGGGGGGGCGGGGAGCTGTTTTTT
>TRBJ2-1|TRBD1|TRBV28|once
CASRPRGRGDNEQFF
TGTGCCAGCAGACCCAGGGGGCGCGGGGACAATGAGCAGTTCTTC
>TRBJ2-7|-|TRBV4-3|-
CASSQDRSQSGWAYEQYF
TGCGCCAGCAGCCAAGATCGTAGTCAGAGCGGGTGGGCCTACGAGCAGTACTTC